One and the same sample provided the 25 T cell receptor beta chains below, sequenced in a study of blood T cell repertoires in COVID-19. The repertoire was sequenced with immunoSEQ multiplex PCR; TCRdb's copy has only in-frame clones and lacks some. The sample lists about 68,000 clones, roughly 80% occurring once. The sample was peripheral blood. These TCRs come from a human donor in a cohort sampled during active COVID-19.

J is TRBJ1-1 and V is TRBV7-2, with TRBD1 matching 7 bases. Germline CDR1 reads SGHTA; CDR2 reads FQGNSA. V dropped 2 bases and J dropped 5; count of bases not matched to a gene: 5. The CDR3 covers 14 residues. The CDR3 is CASSLSTGNTEAFF. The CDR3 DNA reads TGTGCCAGCAGCTTATCGACAGGGAATACTGAAGCTTTCTTT.

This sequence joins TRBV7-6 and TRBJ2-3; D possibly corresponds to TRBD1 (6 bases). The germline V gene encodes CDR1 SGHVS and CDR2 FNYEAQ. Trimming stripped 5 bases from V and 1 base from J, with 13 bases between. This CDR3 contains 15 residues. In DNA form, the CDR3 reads TGTGCCAGCAGCCCAACAGGGTCTGGCACAGATACGCAGTATTTT. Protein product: CASSPTGSGTDTQYF.

CDR3 loop: CASSPTGFVGEQYF. CDR3 bases: TGTGCCAGCAGCCCTACAGGGTTCGTGGGCGAGCAGTACTTC. V usage is TRBV7-2 and J usage is TRBJ2-7; D perhaps matches TRBD1 (6 bases). Trimming stripped 5 bases from V and 6 bases from J, with 17 bases between. This CDR3 is 14 amino acids long. Germline lookup yields CDR1 SGHTA and CDR2 FQGNSA.

The CDR3 nucleotides are TGTGCCATCAGTGACACTGGACAGGGAGGTTTGGGTAGCAATCAGCCCCAGCATTTT. Residues: CAISDTGQGGLGSNQPQHF. The chain is built from TRBV10-3 and TRBJ1-5, with TRBD1 identical over 8 bases. Per the germline V gene, CDR1 is ENHRY and CDR2 is SYGVKD. J gave up 0 bases and V 3 bases, and 13 bases lay outside the gene matches. CDR3 size: 19 residues.

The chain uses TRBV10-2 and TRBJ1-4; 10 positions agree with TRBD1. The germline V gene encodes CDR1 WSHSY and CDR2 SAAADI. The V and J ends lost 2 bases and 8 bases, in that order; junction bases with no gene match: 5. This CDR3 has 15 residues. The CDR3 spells CASSEPGQGIEKLFF. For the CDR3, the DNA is TGCGCCAGCAGTGAGCCGGGACAGGGGATCGAAAAACTGTTTTTT.

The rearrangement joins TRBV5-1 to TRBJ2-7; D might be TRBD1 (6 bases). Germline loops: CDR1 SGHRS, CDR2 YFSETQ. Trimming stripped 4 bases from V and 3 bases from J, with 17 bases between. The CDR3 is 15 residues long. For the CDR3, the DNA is TGCGCCAGCAGCCCACGGGACACTCCCAACTACGAGCAGTACTTC. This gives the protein CASSPRDTPNYEQYF.

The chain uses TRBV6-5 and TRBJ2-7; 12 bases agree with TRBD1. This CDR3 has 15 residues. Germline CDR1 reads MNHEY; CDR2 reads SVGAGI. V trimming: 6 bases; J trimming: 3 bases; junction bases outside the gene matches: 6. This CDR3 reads CASRPGTGGFYEQYF. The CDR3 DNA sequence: TGTGCCAGCAGACCCGGGACAGGGGGCTTCTACGAGCAGTACTTC.

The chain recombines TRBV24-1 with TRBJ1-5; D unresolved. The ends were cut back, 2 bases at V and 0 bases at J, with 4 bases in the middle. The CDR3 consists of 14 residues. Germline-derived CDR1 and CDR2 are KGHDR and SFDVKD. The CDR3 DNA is TGTGCCACCAGTGATTCGGTTAGCAATCAGCCCCAGCATTTT. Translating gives CATSDSVSNQPQHF.

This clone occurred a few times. Here the CDR3 reads CASSVVYSGGEQYF. Written as DNA, the CDR3 is TGTGCCAGCAGCGTAGTGTATAGCGGGGGCGAGCAGTACTTC. The chain employs TRBV9 and TRBJ2-7, with 9 bases aligning to TRBD2. Germline-derived CDR1 and CDR2 are SGDLS and YYNGEE. V lost 0 bases to trimming and J lost 6 bases; unmatched junction nucleotides: 4. This CDR3 spans 14 amino acids.

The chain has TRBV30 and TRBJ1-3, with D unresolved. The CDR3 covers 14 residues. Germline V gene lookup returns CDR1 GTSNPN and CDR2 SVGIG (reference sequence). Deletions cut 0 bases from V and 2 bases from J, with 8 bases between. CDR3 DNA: TGTGCCTGGAGTGTACGGGGTCCTGGAAACACCATATATTTT. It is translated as CAWSVRGPGNTIYF.

CDR3 sequence reads: CASSQDWRGPETQYF. In DNA, the CDR3 is TGCGCCAGCAGCCAAGATTGGAGGGGGCCAGAGACCCAGTACTTC. V usage is TRBV4-3 and J usage is TRBJ2-5; weak D call: TRBD1 (7 bases). Germline V gives CDR1 LGHNA, CDR2 YSLEER. V was trimmed by 0 bases and J by 4 bases, leaving 12 bases between them. This CDR3 contains 15 residues.

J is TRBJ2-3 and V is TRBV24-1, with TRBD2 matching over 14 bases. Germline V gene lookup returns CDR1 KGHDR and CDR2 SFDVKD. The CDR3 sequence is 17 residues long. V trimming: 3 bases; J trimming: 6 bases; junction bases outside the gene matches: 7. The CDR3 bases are TGTGCCACCAGTGATATTGGACTAGCGGGAGGTGCGGATACGCAGTATTTT. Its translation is CATSDIGLAGGADTQYF.

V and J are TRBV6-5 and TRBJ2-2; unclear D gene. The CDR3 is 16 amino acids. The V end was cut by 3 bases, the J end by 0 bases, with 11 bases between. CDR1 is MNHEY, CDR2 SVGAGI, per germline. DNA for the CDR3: TGTGCCAGCAGTTATTCGACAATTCCGAACACCGGGGAGCTGTTTTTT. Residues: CASSYSTIPNTGELFF.

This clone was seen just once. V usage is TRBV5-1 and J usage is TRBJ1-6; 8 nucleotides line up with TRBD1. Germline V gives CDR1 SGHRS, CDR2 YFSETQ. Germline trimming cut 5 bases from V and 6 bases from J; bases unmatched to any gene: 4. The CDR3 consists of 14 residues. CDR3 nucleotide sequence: TGCGCCAGCAGACACGGACAGGGTAATTCACCCCTCCACTTT. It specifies CASRHGQGNSPLHF.

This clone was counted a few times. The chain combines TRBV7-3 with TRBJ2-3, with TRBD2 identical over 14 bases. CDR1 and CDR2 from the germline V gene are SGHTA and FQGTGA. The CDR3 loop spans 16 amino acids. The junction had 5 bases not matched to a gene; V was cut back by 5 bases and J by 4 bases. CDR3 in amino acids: CASSRGLAGGSDTQYF. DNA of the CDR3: TGTGCCAGCAGCCGCGGACTAGCGGGAGGCTCAGATACGCAGTATTTT.

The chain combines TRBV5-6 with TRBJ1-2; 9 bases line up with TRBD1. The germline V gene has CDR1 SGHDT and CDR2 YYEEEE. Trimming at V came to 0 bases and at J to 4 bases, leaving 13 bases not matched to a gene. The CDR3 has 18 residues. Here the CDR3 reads CASSLARWGQGGIYGYTF. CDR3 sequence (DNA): TGTGCCAGCAGCTTGGCCAGGTGGGGACAGGGAGGGATCTATGGCTACACCTTC.

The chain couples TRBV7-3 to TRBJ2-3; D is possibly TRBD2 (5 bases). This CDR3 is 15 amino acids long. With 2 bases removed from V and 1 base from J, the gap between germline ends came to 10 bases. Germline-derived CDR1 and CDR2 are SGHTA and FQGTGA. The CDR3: CASSLSAERTDTQYF. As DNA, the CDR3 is TGTGCCAGCAGCTTATCAGCGGAGCGCACAGATACGCAGTATTTT.

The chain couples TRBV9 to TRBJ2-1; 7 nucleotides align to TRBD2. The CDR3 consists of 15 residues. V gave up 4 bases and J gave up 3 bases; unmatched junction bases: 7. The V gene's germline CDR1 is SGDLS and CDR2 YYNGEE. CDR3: CASSHGGGGYNEQFF. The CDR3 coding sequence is TGTGCCAGCAGCCATGGCGGGGGAGGCTACAATGAGCAGTTCTTC.

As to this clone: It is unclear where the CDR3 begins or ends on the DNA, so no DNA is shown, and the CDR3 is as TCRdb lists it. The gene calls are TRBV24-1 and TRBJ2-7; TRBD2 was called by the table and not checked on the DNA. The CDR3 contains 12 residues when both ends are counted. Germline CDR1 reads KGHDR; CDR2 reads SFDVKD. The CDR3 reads CATSSSGYEQYF.

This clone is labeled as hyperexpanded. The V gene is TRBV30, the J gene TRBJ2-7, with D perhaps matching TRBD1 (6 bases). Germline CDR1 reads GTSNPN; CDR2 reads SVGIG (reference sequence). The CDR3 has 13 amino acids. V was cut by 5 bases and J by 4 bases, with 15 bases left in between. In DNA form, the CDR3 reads TGTGCCTGGGCCGGGACAACAGATTACGAGCAGTACTTC. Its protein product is CAWAGTTDYEQYF.

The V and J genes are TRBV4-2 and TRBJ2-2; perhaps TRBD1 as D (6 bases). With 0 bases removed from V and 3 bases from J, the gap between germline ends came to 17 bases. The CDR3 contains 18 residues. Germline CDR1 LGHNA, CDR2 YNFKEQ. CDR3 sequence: CASSQDQGYRVHTGELFF. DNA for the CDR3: TGTGCCAGCAGCCAAGATCAGGGTTACAGGGTCCACACCGGGGAGCTGTTTTTT.

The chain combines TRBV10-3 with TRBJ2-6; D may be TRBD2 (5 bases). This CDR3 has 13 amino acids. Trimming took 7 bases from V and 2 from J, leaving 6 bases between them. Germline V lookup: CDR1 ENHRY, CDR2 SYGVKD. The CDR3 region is CAIMEAGANVLTF. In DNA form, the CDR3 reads TGTGCCATCATGGAGGCTGGGGCCAACGTCCTGACTTTC.

The CDR3 here is CASSRLDGSPQETQYF. Here the CDR3 DNA reads TGTGCCAGCAGTCGCCTGGACGGGAGTCCCCAAGAGACCCAGTACTTC. V and J are TRBV9 and TRBJ2-5; the D gene is possibly TRBD2 (6 bases). CDR1 and CDR2 from the germline V gene are SGDLS and YYNGEE. Trimming shortened V by 5 bases and J by 1 base, and 18 bases separated the two germline ends. There are 16 residues in the CDR3.

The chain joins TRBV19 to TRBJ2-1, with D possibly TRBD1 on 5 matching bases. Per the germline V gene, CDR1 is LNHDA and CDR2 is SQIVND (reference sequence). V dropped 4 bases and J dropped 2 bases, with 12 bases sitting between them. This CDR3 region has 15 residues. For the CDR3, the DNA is TGTGCCAGTAGTACCCACCGGACAACCTACAATGAGCAGTTCTTC. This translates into CASSTHRTTYNEQFF.

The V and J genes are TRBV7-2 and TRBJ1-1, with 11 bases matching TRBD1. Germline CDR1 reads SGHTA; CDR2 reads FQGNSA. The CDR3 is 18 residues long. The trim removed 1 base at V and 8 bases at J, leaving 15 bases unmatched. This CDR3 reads CASSLVDRGHKLGVEAFF. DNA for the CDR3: TGTGCCAGCAGCTTAGTGGACAGGGGGCACAAGTTGGGTGTGGAAGCTTTCTTT.